The clone carrying this T cell receptor beta chain was counted between two and nine times. Its antigen is currently unknown. These data are taken from a study of response to subunit inactivated influenza vaccine. The study's findings and limits: The authors suggested that every seasonal influenza vaccination recruits few new T cells.

This CDR3 has 14 amino acids. The ends lost 4 bases at V and 5 bases at J; junction bases unmatched: 5. Germline assignment: CDR1 DFQATT and CDR2 SNEGSKA (reference sequence). A single record per CDR3 protein comes from TCRdb applying MiXCR to the RT-PCR reads. The profile shows about 520,000 distinct CDR3 sequences, over 25% of them singletons. This clonotype was obtained from a middle-aged man who received an inactivated influenza vaccine. The sample in question was CD4+ T cells sorted from PBMCs, obtained roughly 5 days after vaccination. The chain uses TRBV20-1 and TRBJ1-6; 7 bases are a match to TRBD1. The CDR3 region has the DNA TGCAGTGCTACCAGACAGGGTAATAATTCACCCCTCCACTTT. This codes for CSATRQGNNSPLHF.